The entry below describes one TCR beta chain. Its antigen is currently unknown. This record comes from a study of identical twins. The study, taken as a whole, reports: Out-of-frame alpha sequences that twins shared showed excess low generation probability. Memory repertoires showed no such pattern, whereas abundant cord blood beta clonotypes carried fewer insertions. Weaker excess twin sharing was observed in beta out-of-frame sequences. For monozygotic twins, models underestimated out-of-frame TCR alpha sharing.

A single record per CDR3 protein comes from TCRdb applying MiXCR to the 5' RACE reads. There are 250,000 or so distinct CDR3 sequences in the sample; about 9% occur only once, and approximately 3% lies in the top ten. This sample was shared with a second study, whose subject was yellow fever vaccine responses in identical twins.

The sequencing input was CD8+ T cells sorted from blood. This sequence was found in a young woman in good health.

CDR3 DNA: TGCAGCGTTGAAGGAACTAGCGGGAGGGCCGGGTACGAGCAGTACTTC. This translates into CSVEGTSGRAGYEQYF. The V call is TRBV29-1, the J call TRBJ2-7, with TRBD2 matching 13 bases. The CDR3 has 16 residues. Looked up from germline, CDR1 is SQVTM and CDR2 is ANQGSEA. V was clipped by 1 base and J by 4 bases; unmatched bases: 7.